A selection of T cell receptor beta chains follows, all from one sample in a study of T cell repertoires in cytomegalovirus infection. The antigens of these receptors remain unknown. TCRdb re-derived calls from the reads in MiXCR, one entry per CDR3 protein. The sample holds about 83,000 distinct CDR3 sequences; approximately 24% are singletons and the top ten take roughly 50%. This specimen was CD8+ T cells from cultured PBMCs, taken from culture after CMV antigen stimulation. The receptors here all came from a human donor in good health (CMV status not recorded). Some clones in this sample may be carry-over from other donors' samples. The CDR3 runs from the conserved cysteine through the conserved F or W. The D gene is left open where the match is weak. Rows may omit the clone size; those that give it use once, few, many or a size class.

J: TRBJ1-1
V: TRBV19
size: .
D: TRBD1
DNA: TGTGCCAGTAGTGGGGGACAGGGAATGACGAACACTGAAGCTTTCTTT
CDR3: CASSGGQGMTNTEAFF

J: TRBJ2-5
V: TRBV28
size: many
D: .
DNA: TGTGCCAGCACCGCTTACAGGGTCCAAGAGACCCAGTACTTC
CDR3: CASTAYRVQETQYF

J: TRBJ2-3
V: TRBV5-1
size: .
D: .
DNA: TGCGCCAGCAGACGAGGGGCCTCTAGCACAGATACGCAGTATTTT
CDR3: CASRRGASSTDTQYF

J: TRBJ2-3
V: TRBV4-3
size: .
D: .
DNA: TGCGCCAGCAGCGAAATGGAGACAGAGGTGGATACGCAGTATTTT
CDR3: CASSEMETEVDTQYF

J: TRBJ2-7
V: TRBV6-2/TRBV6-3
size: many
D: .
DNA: TGTGCCAGCAGTTACATCGGCAGGGGAGAGCAGTACTTC
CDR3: CASSYIGRGEQYF

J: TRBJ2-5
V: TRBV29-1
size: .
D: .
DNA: .
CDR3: CSVGGGSSEYF

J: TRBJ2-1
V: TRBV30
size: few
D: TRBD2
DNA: TGTGCCTGGACCCACCCATCAAGCGGGAGGGCCATCAGCTACAATGAGCAGTTCTTC
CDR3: CAWTHPSSGRAISYNEQFF

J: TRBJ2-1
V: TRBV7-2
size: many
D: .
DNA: TGTGCCAGCAATCCTATGTGGGGGCCCAATGAGCAGTTCTTC
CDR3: CASNPMWGPNEQFF

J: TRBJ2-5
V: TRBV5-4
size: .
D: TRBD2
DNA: TGTGCCAGCAGCTCAAGCGGGACGGAGACCCAGTACTTC
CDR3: CASSSSGTETQYF

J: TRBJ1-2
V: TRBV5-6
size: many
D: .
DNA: TGTGCCAGCAGCTTTAGTGGGTCATGGGCCATCAACTATGGCTACACCTTC
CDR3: CASSFSGSWAINYGYTF

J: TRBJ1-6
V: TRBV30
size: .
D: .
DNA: TGTGCCTGGCTGGGGGACCGGCCACCCCTCCACTTT
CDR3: CAWLGDRPPLHF

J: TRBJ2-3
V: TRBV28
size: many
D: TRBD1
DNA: TGTGCCAGCAGTTTGGGGGACAGGGTAAGAGATACGCAGTATTTT
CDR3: CASSLGDRVRDTQYF

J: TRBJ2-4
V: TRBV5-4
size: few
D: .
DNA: TGTGCCAGCAGCTCAACTGCGCAAAACATTCAGTACTTC
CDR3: CASSSTAQNIQYF

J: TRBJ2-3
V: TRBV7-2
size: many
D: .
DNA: TGTGCCTCCCGAGGAGGGCCCGCAGATACGCAGTATTTT
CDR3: CASRGGPADTQYF

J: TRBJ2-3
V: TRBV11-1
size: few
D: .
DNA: TGTGCCAGCAGCCCCGGGAAGGGGGGGACAGATACGCAGTATTTT
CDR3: CASSPGKGGTDTQYF

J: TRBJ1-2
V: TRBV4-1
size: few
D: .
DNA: TGCGCCAGCAGCCAAGATCCGGCCGGGGGTGGTCTCAACTATGGCTACACCTTC
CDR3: CASSQDPAGGGLNYGYTF

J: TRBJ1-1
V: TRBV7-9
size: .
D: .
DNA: TGTGCCAGCAGCTTAGCCCAGGGGATGAACACTGAAGCTTTCTTT
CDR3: CASSLAQGMNTEAFF

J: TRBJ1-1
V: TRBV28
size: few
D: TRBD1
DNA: TGTGCCAGCTGTTGGGACAGGGCCAAGGCTGAAGCTTTCTTT
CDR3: CASCWDRAKAEAFF

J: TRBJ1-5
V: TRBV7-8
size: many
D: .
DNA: TGTGCCAGCAGCTTAGTACCTAGCAATCAGCCCCAGCATTTT
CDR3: CASSLVPSNQPQHF

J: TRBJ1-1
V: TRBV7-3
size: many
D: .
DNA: TGTGCCAGCAGCCCAAGACTGGGAACGAACACTGAAGCTTTCTTT
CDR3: CASSPRLGTNTEAFF

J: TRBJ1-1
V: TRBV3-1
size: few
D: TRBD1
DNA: TGTGCCAGCAGCCAGTTCTCGACAGGGGTTTTTAGGGAAGCTTTCTTT
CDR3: CASSQFSTGVFREAFF

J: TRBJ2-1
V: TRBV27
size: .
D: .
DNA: TGTGCCAGCGCACCCGGAGTCGGCAATGAGCAGTTCTTC
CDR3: CASAPGVGNEQFF

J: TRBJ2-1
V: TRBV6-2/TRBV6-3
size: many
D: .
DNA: TGTGCCAGCAGTACTAAGGACAGCCCCAACTACAATGAGCAGTTCTTC
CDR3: CASSTKDSPNYNEQFF

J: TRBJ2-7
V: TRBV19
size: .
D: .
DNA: TGTGCCAGTAGGAGCTCCTACGAGCAGTACTTC
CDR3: CASRSSYEQYF

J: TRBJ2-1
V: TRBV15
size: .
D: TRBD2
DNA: TGTGCCACCAGCTACGGAAGGACTAGCAGCAATGAGCAGTTCTTC
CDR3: CATSYGRTSSNEQFF

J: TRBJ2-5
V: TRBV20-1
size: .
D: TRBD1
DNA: TGCAGTGCTAGAGTTGGGACAGGGGATCAGGAGACCCAGTACTTC
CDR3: CSARVGTGDQETQYF